One and the same sample provided the 13 T cell receptor beta chains below, sequenced in a study of OX40 agonist ivuxolimab in advanced cancers. The assay was immunoSEQ multiplex PCR, and TCRdb's table has in-frame clones only and misses some. The sample contains approximately 81,000 clones, 86% of which appear only once. Sequenced here: CD4+ or CD8+ T cells sorted from blood, sampled in a trial of the OX40 agonist ivuxolimab. The receptors were gathered from an adult with an advanced solid tumor such as melanoma, head and neck, liver or kidney cancer.

This clone appeared a single time. The chain links TRBV7-9 to TRBJ2-5, with 8 bases lining up with TRBD1. Trimming cost V 2 bases and J 4 bases; bases outside gene matches: 6. Germline-derived CDR1 and CDR2 are SEHNR and FQNEAQ (reference sequence). The CDR3 extends over 15 amino acids. This CDR3 is CASSLLGTGIETQYF. The CDR3 nucleotides are TGTGCCAGCAGCTTACTCGGGACAGGTATAGAGACCCAGTACTTC.

The V gene is TRBV19, the J gene TRBJ2-7; 9 bases map to TRBD2. CDR3 length: 13 residues. With 5 bases clipped from V and 4 bases from J, the junction kept 3 bases outside the gene matches. From germline, CDR1 is LNHDA and CDR2 SQIVND (reference sequence). CDR3 protein: CASSLGLAYEQYF. The CDR3 nucleotides are TGTGCCAGTAGTCTGGGACTAGCATACGAGCAGTACTTC.

In its sample, this clone was seen a few times. This chain connects TRBV6-5 to TRBJ1-6; no definite D call. Trimming removed 7 bases from V and 9 bases from J, with 10 bases in between. The CDR3 consists of 12 residues. Germline CDR1 MNHEY, CDR2 SVGAGI. The CDR3, as DNA: TGTGCCAGCATGAAAATGGGTTCACCCCTCCACTTT. It specifies CASMKMGSPLHF.

Points on this clone: Other DNA sequences in this sample translate to the same CDR3. V usage is TRBV9 and J usage is TRBJ1-1, with TRBD1 matching 8 bases. The V gene's germline CDR1 is SGDLS and CDR2 YYNGEE. This CDR3 contains 18 residues. The trim removed 0 bases at V and 1 base at J, leaving 11 bases unmatched. DNA of the CDR3: TGTGCCAGCAGCGTAGGTTCTCAGGGGGCTTCACGGAACACTGAAGCTTTCTTT. Translated: CASSVGSQGASRNTEAFF. The full variable domain, in which reference TRBV9 and TRBJ1-1 provide the parts outside the CDR3, is DSGVTQTPKHLITATGQRVTLRCSPRSGDLSVYWYQQSLDQGLQFLIQYYNGEERAKGNILERFSAQQFPDLHSELNLSSLELGDSALYFCASSVGSQGASRNTEAFFGQGTRLTVV.

The chain is built from TRBV6-5 and TRBJ2-2, with D tentatively TRBD1 (6 bases). The CDR3 runs to 14 residues. The V and J ends lost 5 bases and 0 bases respectively, with 7 bases between them. CDR1 MNHEY and CDR2 SVGAGI come from the germline V gene. Written as DNA, the CDR3 is TGTGCCAGCAGTAAGGGGGCGAACACCGGGGAGCTGTTTTTT. Amino acid sequence: CASSKGANTGELFF.

The chain has TRBV30 and TRBJ2-6; D gene uncertain. This CDR3 spans 16 amino acids. V dropped 3 bases and J dropped 0 bases, with 12 bases sitting between them. Germline CDR1 GTSNPN, CDR2 SVGIG (reference sequence). CDR3 DNA sequence: TGTGCCTGGAGGCGGAAAGGAGTCTCTGGGGCCAACGTCCTGACTTTC. Translating gives CAWRRKGVSGANVLTF. The full variable domain, its missing parts supplied by reference TRBV30 and TRBJ2-6, is SQTIHQWPATLVQPVGSPLSLECTVEGTSNPNLYWYRQAAGRGLQLLFYSVGIGQISSEVPQNLSASRPQDRQFILSSKKLLLSDSGFYLCAWRRKGVSGANVLTFGAGSRLTVL.

The chain links TRBV6-1 to TRBJ2-1; D could derive from TRBD1 or TRBD2 (5 bases each). CDR1 is MNHNS and CDR2 is SASEGT in the germline V gene. Between the trimmed V and J ends, which lost 6 bases and 4 bases, there was a span of 7 bases. The CDR3 has 12 amino acids. CDR3 in DNA: TGTGCCAGCAGGGGGACGTACAATGAGCAGTTCTTC. Protein: CASRGTYNEQFF.

The V gene is TRBV6-4, the J gene TRBJ2-1; TRBD2 matches at 12 bases. The CDR3 contains 16 residues. Losses at the gene ends were 2 bases for V and 6 bases for J; bases not matched to a gene: 5. Germline V gene data show CDR1 as MRHNA and CDR2 as SNTAGT. The CDR3 sequence: CASSDQGLAGFNEQFF. Here the CDR3 DNA reads TGTGCCAGCAGTGACCAGGGACTAGCGGGCTTCAATGAGCAGTTCTTC.

CDR3 loop: CASSSPDGYNEQFF. DNA for the CDR3: TGTGCCAGCAGCTCCCCCGACGGCTACAATGAGCAGTTCTTC. This sequence joins TRBV7-6 and TRBJ2-1; D unclear. Trimming pared 4 bases from V and 3 bases from J, leaving 10 bases between. Germline V gene lookup returns CDR1 SGHVS and CDR2 FNYEAQ. The CDR3 has 14 residues.

This clone was seen once. V and J are TRBV5-1 and TRBJ2-7; tentative D call: TRBD2 (5 bases). V gave up 0 bases and J gave up 3 bases, with 7 bases separating them. The germline V gene encodes CDR1 SGHRS and CDR2 YFSETQ. The length of the CDR3 is 13 residues. In DNA form, the CDR3 reads TGCGCCAGCAGCTTGGCCGGGGTCTACGAGCAGTACTTC. Its protein is CASSLAGVYEQYF.

The chain joins TRBV2 to TRBJ2-3; 10 bases align to TRBD1. Germline CDR1 and CDR2: SNHLY and FYNNEI. The CDR3 runs to 15 residues. Trimming cost V 6 bases and J 4 bases; bases outside gene matches: 7. CDR3 sequence (DNA): TGTGCCAGCAGGGCGACAGGGGGCAATGCAGATACGCAGTATTTT. It codes for CASRATGGNADTQYF.

This sequence joins TRBV6-5 and TRBJ2-2; TRBD2 might be the D (6 bases). V lost 7 bases and J 8 bases, leaving 11 bases between the germline ends. The germline V gene encodes CDR1 MNHEY and CDR2 SVGAGI. This CDR3 contains 12 residues. The CDR3 DNA is TGTGCCAGCACCGATCGGGAGGGGGAGCTGTTTTTT. It is translated as CASTDREGELFF.

V gene TRBV2 combines with J gene TRBJ2-7; TRBD1 matches 9 bases. The CDR3 is 12 amino acids. Looked up from germline, CDR1 is SNHLY and CDR2 is FYNNEI. Trimming cost V 8 bases and J 7 bases; bases outside gene matches: 6. The CDR3 protein is CASQGQGREQYF. CDR3 DNA sequence: TGTGCCAGCCAGGGACAGGGCAGAGAGCAGTACTTC.